This T cell receptor (beta chain) came from a study of blood T cell repertoires in COVID-19. Across the study: The United States, Italy and Spain were the sources of the acute and convalescent COVID-19 samples.

The data were produced by immunoSEQ multiplex PCR, yet TCRdb's version contains in-frame clones alone and is incomplete. The table shows some 100,000 clones, with about three quarters occurring only once. Between the trimmed V and J ends, which lost 0 bases and 3 bases, there was a span of 8 bases. CDR1 is MNHNY, CDR2 SVGAGI, per germline (reference sequence). This CDR3 has 14 residues. The chain links TRBV6-6 to TRBJ1-2; D might be TRBD1 (6 bases). The specimen sequenced was peripheral blood. The TCR was taken from a human donor in a cohort sampled during active or convalescent COVID-19. DNA for the CDR3: TGTGCCAGCAGTTACTCTAACAGGGACTATGGCTACACCTTC. This sequence encodes CASSYSNRDYGYTF.